This entry describes one T cell receptor (beta chain). No antigen is known for it. The CDR3 is 16 residues long. V gave up 5 bases and J gave up 8 bases, with 24 bases separating them. The germline gives CDR1 SGHVS, CDR2 FQNEAQ. This entry is derived from a study of cytomegalovirus exposure and HLA in healthy donors. The study, taken as a whole, reports: Being productive about 87% or about 30% of the time was typical of most TCR beta V segments in an earlier analysis.

The PCR used 60 Vbeta and 13 Jbeta primers. Clones were read by immunoSEQ multiplex PCR, and TCRdb kept only the in-frame ones, dropping some. This table has 120,000 to 150,000 clones, roughly 78% appearing once. This sequence was found in a man aged 40-55 years in good health and CMV-seropositive. Sequences were obtained from PBMCs. The rearrangement links TRBV7-8 to TRBJ1-2; TRBD1 might be the D (5 bases). The CDR3 region is CASSRSGTSFIQGYTF. The CDR3 bases are TGTGCCAGCAGCCGTTCCGGGACTAGCTTCATTCAGGGCTACACCTTC.